The sequence of this T cell receptor (beta chain) was determined in a study of control samples from healthy donors and cancer patients. The CDR3 is 14 residues long. Germline V gene data show CDR1 as SGHAT and CDR2 as FQNNGV. J was trimmed by 14 bases and V by 0 bases; bases with no gene match: 4. The table came from immunoSEQ multiplex PCR; TCRdb's copy has only in-frame clones and leaves some out. The table has fewer than 300,000 clones, approximately 80% seen once. The origin of this receptor is a woman aged 55-69 years with lung cancer. The material sequenced was PBMCs. V usage is TRBV11-2 and J usage is TRBJ2-1, with 13 bases lining up with TRBD2. The CDR3 is CASSLDQGLAGEFF. Here the CDR3 DNA reads TGTGCCAGCAGCTTAGATCAAGGACTAGCGGGAGAGTTCTTC. Complete variable domain (other parts from reference TRBV11-2 and TRBJ2-1): EAGVAQSPRYKIIEKRQSVAFWCNPISGHATLYWYQQILGQGPKLLIQFQNNGVVDDSQLPKDRFSAERLKGVDSTLKIQPAKLEDSAVYLCASSLDQGLAGEFFGPGTRLTVL.